Listed below are T cell receptor beta chains from one sample, sequenced in a study of shared clonotypes between healthy human individuals. Clones were sequenced by immunoSEQ multiplex PCR, and TCRdb holds only the in-frame ones, with some missing. The repertoire holds approximately 2.5 million clones, with just over 90% as singletons. Input material: naive CD4+ T cells sorted from blood. The origin of the receptors is a young man in good health. Each CDR3 is given with its conserved first and last residue. A D gene is named only where the DNA matches it firmly. The size field is filled for only some rows; it gives once, few, many or a size class.

CDR3nt: TGTGCCAGCAGCCCACGACAGGGGGAGGCTGAAGCTTTCTTT
CDR3aa: CASSPRQGEAEAFF
d_gene: TRBD1
j_gene: TRBJ1-1
abundance: .
v_gene: TRBV7-8

CDR3nt: TGTGCCAGCAGCGTAGGGCTCGGACAGGGACTCACAGATACGCAGTATTTT
CDR3aa: CASSVGLGQGLTDTQYF
d_gene: TRBD1
j_gene: TRBJ2-3
abundance: .
v_gene: TRBV9

CDR3nt: TGCGCCAGCAGCACCCAGACTAGCGGGAGCGGGGAGACCCAGTACTTC
CDR3aa: CASSTQTSGSGETQYF
d_gene: TRBD2
j_gene: TRBJ2-5
abundance: .
v_gene: TRBV5-1

CDR3nt: TGTGCCAGCAGCTCGGTGGGGACTAGCGGGCCGGGCAAGGCAGATACGCAGTATTTT
CDR3aa: CASSSVGTSGPGKADTQYF
d_gene: TRBD2
j_gene: TRBJ2-3
abundance: .
v_gene: TRBV5-6

CDR3nt: TGTGCCAGCAGTTACTCGGGACAGGGGGCCTACGAGCAGTACTTC
CDR3aa: CASSYSGQGAYEQYF
d_gene: TRBD1
j_gene: TRBJ2-7
abundance: .
v_gene: TRBV6-6

CDR3nt: TGTGCCAGCAGCTTAGTCCCAGGGTTCATGAACACTGAAGCTTTCTTT
CDR3aa: CASSLVPGFMNTEAFF
d_gene: .
j_gene: TRBJ1-1
abundance: .
v_gene: TRBV7-6

CDR3nt: TGTGCCAGCTCACTAGCAGACGAGACTCAGCCCCAGCATTTT
CDR3aa: CASSLADETQPQHF
d_gene: .
j_gene: TRBJ1-5
abundance: once
v_gene: TRBV18

CDR3nt: TGTGCCAGCAGCTTTACCCCAAGCTCCTACAATGAGCAGTTCTTC
CDR3aa: CASSFTPSSYNEQFF
d_gene: .
j_gene: TRBJ2-1
abundance: .
v_gene: TRBV7-2

CDR3nt: TGTGCCAGTAGTTGGACAGTGGGTACCGGGGAGCTGTTTTTT
CDR3aa: CASSWTVGTGELFF
d_gene: .
j_gene: TRBJ2-2
abundance: .
v_gene: TRBV19

CDR3nt: TGCGCCAGCAGCTTGGTCCGGGGGAGCCAAGAGACCCAGTACTTC
CDR3aa: CASSLVRGSQETQYF
d_gene: .
j_gene: TRBJ2-5
abundance: .
v_gene: TRBV5-1

CDR3nt: TGTGCCATCAGTGACCCTAAATGGCGGATGACAGTCTCTGGAAACACCATATATTTT
CDR3aa: CAISDPKWRMTVSGNTIYF
d_gene: .
j_gene: TRBJ1-3
abundance: .
v_gene: TRBV10-3

CDR3nt: TGTGCCAGCAGCCCGGGAGGGAACGAGCAGTACTTC
CDR3aa: CASSPGGNEQYF
d_gene: TRBD2
j_gene: TRBJ2-7
abundance: .
v_gene: TRBV2

CDR3nt: TGTGCCAGCTCACCAATCGGGACTGTTATTAGCAATCAGCCCCAGCATTTT
CDR3aa: CASSPIGTVISNQPQHF
d_gene: .
j_gene: TRBJ1-5
abundance: .
v_gene: TRBV18

CDR3nt: TGTGCCAGCAGTTCCCCGGGACAGGGGCCTTCCTCTGGAAACACCATATATTTT
CDR3aa: CASSSPGQGPSSGNTIYF
d_gene: TRBD1
j_gene: TRBJ1-3
abundance: .
v_gene: TRBV5-7

CDR3nt: TGTGCCAGTAGTATGACGCCGGGAGGGCCGGCTAATGAAAAACTGTTTTTT
CDR3aa: CASSMTPGGPANEKLFF
d_gene: .
j_gene: TRBJ1-4
abundance: .
v_gene: TRBV19

CDR3nt: TGCGCCAGCACCAATGGAGGGACAGGGGCCTACAATGAGCAGTTCTTC
CDR3aa: CASTNGGTGAYNEQFF
d_gene: TRBD1
j_gene: TRBJ2-1
abundance: .
v_gene: TRBV5-1

CDR3nt: TGTGCCAGCTCACAACACCGGGACAGGGGCTACGAGCAGTACTTC
CDR3aa: CASSQHRDRGYEQYF
d_gene: TRBD1
j_gene: TRBJ2-7
abundance: .
v_gene: TRBV18

CDR3nt: TGTGCCTGGGGACAGTCCTCTGGAAACACCATATATTTT
CDR3aa: CAWGQSSGNTIYF
d_gene: .
j_gene: TRBJ1-3
abundance: many
v_gene: TRBV30

CDR3nt: TGTGCCAGCAGCGTAAACAAGGACAGGGGAGGTGGGAACACTGAAGCTTTCTTT
CDR3aa: CASSVNKDRGGGNTEAFF
d_gene: TRBD1
j_gene: TRBJ1-1
abundance: .
v_gene: TRBV2

CDR3nt: TGCGCCAGCAGCCCGTTGGACTATGGCTACACCTTC
CDR3aa: CASSPLDYGYTF
d_gene: .
j_gene: TRBJ1-2
abundance: .
v_gene: TRBV5-1

CDR3nt: TGTGCCAGCTCCGGGGGAGTTCAGGTGGATGAGCAGTTCTTC
CDR3aa: CASSGGVQVDEQFF
d_gene: .
j_gene: TRBJ2-1
abundance: .
v_gene: TRBV18

CDR3nt: TGTGCCAGCAGTATATCGGCCGTATCGACTAATGAAAAACTGTTTTTT
CDR3aa: CASSISAVSTNEKLFF
d_gene: .
j_gene: TRBJ1-4
abundance: .
v_gene: TRBV28